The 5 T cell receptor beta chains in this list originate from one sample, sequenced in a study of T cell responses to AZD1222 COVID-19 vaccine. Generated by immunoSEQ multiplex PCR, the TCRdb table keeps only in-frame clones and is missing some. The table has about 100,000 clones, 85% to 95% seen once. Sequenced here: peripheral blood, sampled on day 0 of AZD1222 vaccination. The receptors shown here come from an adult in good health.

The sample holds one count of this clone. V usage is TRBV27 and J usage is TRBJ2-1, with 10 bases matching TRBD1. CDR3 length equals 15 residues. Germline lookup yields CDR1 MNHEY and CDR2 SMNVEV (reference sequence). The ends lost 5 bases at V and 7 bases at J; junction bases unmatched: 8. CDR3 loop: CASSSVTGGKNEQFF. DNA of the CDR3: TGTGCCAGCAGTAGTGTGACAGGGGGCAAGAATGAGCAGTTCTTC.

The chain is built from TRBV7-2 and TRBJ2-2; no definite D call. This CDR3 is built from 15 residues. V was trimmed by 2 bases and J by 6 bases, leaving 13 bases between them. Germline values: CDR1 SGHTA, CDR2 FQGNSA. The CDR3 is CASSLSALGAGELFF. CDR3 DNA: TGTGCCAGCAGCTTATCCGCCTTAGGCGCCGGGGAGCTGTTTTTT.

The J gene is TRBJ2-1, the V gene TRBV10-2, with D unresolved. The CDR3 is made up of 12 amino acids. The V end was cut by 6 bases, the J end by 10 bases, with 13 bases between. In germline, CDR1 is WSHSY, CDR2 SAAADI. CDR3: CASRNPEIEQFF. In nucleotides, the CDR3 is TGCGCCAGCAGGAACCCCGAGATAGAGCAGTTCTTC.

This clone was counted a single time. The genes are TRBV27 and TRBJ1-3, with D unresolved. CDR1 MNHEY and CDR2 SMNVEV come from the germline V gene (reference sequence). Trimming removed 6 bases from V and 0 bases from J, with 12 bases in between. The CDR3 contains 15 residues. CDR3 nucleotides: TGTGCCAGCAGGGACGGTCTCAACTCTGGAAACACCATATATTTT. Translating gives CASRDGLNSGNTIYF.

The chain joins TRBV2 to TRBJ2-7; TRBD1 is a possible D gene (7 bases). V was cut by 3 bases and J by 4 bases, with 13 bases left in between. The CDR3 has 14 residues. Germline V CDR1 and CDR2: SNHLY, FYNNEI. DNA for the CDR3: TGTGCCAGCAGTGAGTTACAGGGGAGGTACGAGCAGTACTTC. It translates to CASSELQGRYEQYF. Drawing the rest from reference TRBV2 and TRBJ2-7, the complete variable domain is EPEVTQTPSHQVTQMGQEVILRCVPISNHLYFYWYRQILGQKVEFLVSFYNNEISEKSEIFDDQFSVERPDGSNFTLKIRSTKLEDSAMYFCASSELQGRYEQYFGPGTRLTVT.